The T cell receptor (beta chain) under discussion was sequenced for a study of blood T cells in healthy people across ages. Study-wide findings and caveats: Relative to aged donors, long-lived donors carried more naive CD4+ cells and displayed higher diversity. A roughly linear age-dependent decrease characterized TCR beta diversity per million T cells.

V was cut by 4 bases and J by 4 bases, with 11 bases left in between. The CDR3 is 13 amino acids. The germline V gene encodes CDR1 SGHVS and CDR2 FNYEAQ. Points on this clonotype: Its cognate antigen is unknown.

A second PCR of roughly 6 to 12 cycles used a sample-barcoded 5' primer and a J-beta primer mix. MiXCR, run by TCRdb on the 5' RACE reads, gives a single entry per CDR3 protein. The sample has more than 700,000 distinct CDR3 sequences, about 48% seen once. Each individual donor underwent a draw of ten milliliters of peripheral blood. Total RNA, at least 6 micrograms per sample, was extracted from PBMCs. V and J are TRBV7-6 and TRBJ2-7; tentative D call: TRBD2 (6 bases). What was sequenced was blood. This clonotype was obtained from a man older than 75 in good health. The CDR3 loop reads CASSSSAGYEQYF. Here the CDR3 DNA reads TGTGCCAGCAGCTCTTCTGCGGGGTACGAGCAGTACTTC.